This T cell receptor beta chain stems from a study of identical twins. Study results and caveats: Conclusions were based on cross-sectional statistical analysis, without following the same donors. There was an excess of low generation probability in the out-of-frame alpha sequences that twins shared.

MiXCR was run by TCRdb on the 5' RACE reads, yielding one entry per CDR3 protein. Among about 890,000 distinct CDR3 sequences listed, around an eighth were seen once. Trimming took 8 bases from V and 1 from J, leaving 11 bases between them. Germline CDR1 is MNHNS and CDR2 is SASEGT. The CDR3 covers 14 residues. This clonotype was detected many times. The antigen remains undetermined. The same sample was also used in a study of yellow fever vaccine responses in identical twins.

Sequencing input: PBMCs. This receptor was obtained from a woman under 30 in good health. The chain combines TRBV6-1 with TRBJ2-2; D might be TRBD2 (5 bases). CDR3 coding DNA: TGTGCCAGCTTCCGGGATGGGAACACCGGGGAGCTGTTTTTT. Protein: CASFRDGNTGELFF.